These T cell receptor beta chains were read from a single sample in a study of lymphopenia after photon versus proton radiotherapy. Only in-frame clones appear in the TCRdb table, and some are missing; sequencing was by immunoSEQ multiplex PCR. The sample includes approximately 15,000 clones, 70% to 85% of them seen just once. This specimen was peripheral blood, taken from a patient treated with photon-based radiotherapy. These receptors were obtained from a man over 45 with gastric cancer. Each CDR3 is given with its conserved first and last residue. The order of the fields is clone size, CDR3 length, J gene, D gene, V gene, CDR3 DNA, CDR3 protein. A D gene is named only where the DNA matches it firmly. Some rows have no size entry. The others give once, few or many, or a class for an expanded clone.

>once|15|TRBJ2-7|TRBD1|TRBV5-1
TGCGCCAGCAGCCCACAGGGGTTGAGCTCCTACGAGCAGTACTTC
CASSPQGLSSYEQYF
>NA|15|TRBJ2-7|TRBD2|TRBV7-2
TGTGCCAGCAGCTTAGGGGGGGGAACCTCCTACGAGCAGTACTTC
CASSLGGGTSYEQYF
>NA|16|TRBJ1-2|TRBD1|TRBV5-4
TGTGCCAGCAGTCCGGGACAGGAAAACTATAACTATGGCTACACCTTC
CASSPGQENYNYGYTF
>NA|15|TRBJ2-3|NA|TRBV7-2
TGTGCCAGCAGCTTATATCAGTCGAGCACAGATACGCAGTATTTT
CASSLYQSSTDTQYF
>few|13|TRBJ1-1|TRBD1|TRBV7-3
TGTGCCAGCAGTCCAACAGGGGGAACTGAAGCTTTCTTT
CASSPTGGTEAFF
>NA|17|TRBJ2-3|TRBD2|TRBV18
TGTGCCAGCTCACCGTCTAGCGGGGGGGCACCCACAGATACGCAGTATTTT
CASSPSSGGAPTDTQYF
>NA|15|TRBJ1-3|NA|TRBV9
TGTGCCAGCAGCCCGCTGGAATTTCCTGGAAACACCATATATTTT
CASSPLEFPGNTIYF
>NA|14|TRBJ1-1|TRBD1|TRBV11-2
TGTGCCAGCAGCTTAGTTTCAGGGGGAGCTGAAGCTTTCTTT
CASSLVSGGAEAFF
>NA|15|TRBJ2-3|NA|TRBV7-9
TGTGCCAGCAGCTTAGCGGGCAGTTCCACAGATACGCAGTATTTT
CASSLAGSSTDTQYF
>NA|14|TRBJ2-1|NA|TRBV6-4
TGTGCCAGCAGTGCCGAGGGATTATACAATGAGCAGTTCTTC
CASSAEGLYNEQFF
>NA|14|TRBJ2-7|NA|TRBV5-6
TGTGCCAGCAGCTTGGGGGCCAGCCACTACGAGCAGTACTTC
CASSLGASHYEQYF
>NA|13|TRBJ1-2|NA|TRBV29-1
TGCAGCGCAGCCGCAGGGGTGGGGTATGGCTACACCTTC
CSAAAGVGYGYTF
>NA|14|TRBJ2-1|NA|TRBV19
TGTGCCAGTACCCCCCCGTGGGGGAGCAATGAGCAGTTCTTC
CASTPPWGSNEQFF
>NA|14|TRBJ1-6|NA|TRBV2
TGTGCCACGCAACAGCCCTCCTATAATTCACCCCTCCACTTT
CATQQPSYNSPLHF
>NA|16|TRBJ2-5|TRBD1|TRBV5-1
TGCGCCAGCAGCCAAAAACCCGGGACAGGCGGGGAGACCCAGTACTTC
CASSQKPGTGGETQYF
>NA|15|TRBJ2-5|NA|TRBV11-2
TGTGCCAGCAGCTTAGACAGGGCCGTCCAAGAGACCCAGTACTTC
CASSLDRAVQETQYF
>NA|14|TRBJ2-7|NA|TRBV7-2
TGTGCCAGCAGCTTTAACTTCGGTCCCTACGAGCAGTACTTC
CASSFNFGPYEQYF
>NA|16|TRBJ1-2|NA|TRBV7-2
TGTGCCAGCAGCCGCCCGAAGTTGGACGGATTTTATGGCTACACCTTC
CASSRPKLDGFYGYTF
>NA|12|TRBJ2-2|NA|TRBV6-6
TGTGCCAGCAGTTCTAACACCGGGGAGCTGTTTTTT
CASSSNTGELFF
>medium-sized|15|TRBJ1-5|TRBD1|TRBV19
TGTGCCAGTAACAGGGGTCCCCCTAGCAATCAGCCCCAGCATTTT
CASNRGPPSNQPQHF
>NA|15|TRBJ2-1|NA|TRBV5-1
TGCGCCAGCCGGACGGACGTTGGCTCCTACAATGAGCAGTTCTTC
CASRTDVGSYNEQFF
>NA|15|TRBJ2-1|TRBD2|TRBV5-1
TGCGCCAGCAGCGCCGACGGGACTAGCACTTTTGAGCAGTTCTTC
CASSADGTSTFEQFF
>NA|12|TRBJ2-1|NA|TRBV29-1
TGCAGCGCAGGGACCACCCACGGTGAGCAGTTCTTC
CSAGTTHGEQFF
>few|15|TRBJ2-5|TRBD2|TRBV30
TGTGCCTGGAGTGCTCGGGGGGGGCTCGAAGAGACCCAGTACTTC
CAWSARGGLEETQYF
>NA|12|TRBJ1-2|NA|TRBV6-5
TGTGCCAGCAGTTACGAGGGGTCTGGCTACACCTTC
CASSYEGSGYTF
>once|13|TRBJ1-3|NA|TRBV6-6
TGTGCCAGCTTAGGGTCTACTGGAAACACCATATATTTT
CASLGSTGNTIYF
>once|13|TRBJ2-1|TRBD1|TRBV19
TGTGCCACCTCGGGACAGATCTACAATGAGCAGTTCTTC
CATSGQIYNEQFF
>once|15|TRBJ2-2|NA|TRBV19
TGTGCCAGTAGCATTAGCCGGACAGACACCGGGGAGCTGTTTTTT
CASSISRTDTGELFF
>NA|15|TRBJ2-3|TRBD2|TRBV9
TGTGCCAGCAGCTTTAGCGGGGGGGCTGCAGATACGCAGTATTTT
CASSFSGGAADTQYF
>NA|12|TRBJ1-2|NA|TRBV2
TGTGCCAGCCTTGGGGGGGTAGTCGGCTACACCTTC
CASLGGVVGYTF
>NA|11|TRBJ1-1|NA|TRBV20-1
TGCAGTGCTGCTCGGACAGATGAAGCTTTCTTT
CSAARTDEAFF
>NA|15|TRBJ2-2|TRBD2|TRBV11-2
TGTGCCAGCAGCATGACTAGCCTCGGAAACGGGGAGCTGTTTTTT
CASSMTSLGNGELFF
>NA|17|TRBJ2-3|TRBD1|TRBV7-3
TGTGCCAGCAGCTTATCCAGCAGAGGGGGCCCCACAGATACGCAGTATTTT
CASSLSSRGGPTDTQYF
>NA|11|TRBJ1-1|NA|TRBV10-2
TGCGCCAGCAGTGTGGACACTGAAGCTTTCTTT
CASSVDTEAFF
>NA|14|TRBJ1-6|TRBD1|TRBV27
TGTGCCAGCAGCAGACAGGGAAATAATTCACCCCTCCACTTT
CASSRQGNNSPLHF
>NA|13|TRBJ2-1|NA|TRBV12-5
TGTGCTAGTGGTTTGGTAGGTCACAATGAGCAGTTCTTC
CASGLVGHNEQFF
>once|16|TRBJ2-7|TRBD1|TRBV10-1
TGCGCCAGCAGCTATATCCGGGACAGGGGATTCGACGAGCAGTACTTC
CASSYIRDRGFDEQYF
>NA|16|TRBJ2-2|NA|TRBV11-3
TGTGCCAGCAGCTTAGGCGGGTGGGGGAACACCGGGGAGCTGTTTTTT
CASSLGGWGNTGELFF
>NA|14|TRBJ2-6|NA|TRBV29-1
TGCAGCGTTGACCGGGGCACTGGGGCCAACGTCCTGACTTTC
CSVDRGTGANVLTF
>NA|15|TRBJ2-5|TRBD2|TRBV5-1
TGCGCCAGCAGCTTTCGTAGCGGGGGGGAAGAGACCCAGTACTTC
CASSFRSGGEETQYF
>NA|15|TRBJ2-7|TRBD1|TRBV4-3
TGCGCCAGCAGCCAAGAACTCGGGACAGGGTACGAGCAGTACTTC
CASSQELGTGYEQYF
>once|15|TRBJ2-7|NA|TRBV11-2
TGTGCCAGCAGCTTAGAGTCCGGGGGATCGTACGAGCAGTACTTC
CASSLESGGSYEQYF
>NA|15|TRBJ2-1|NA|TRBV7-8
TGTGCCAGCAGCTCAGCCCCGGGACAAAGGTCTGAGCAGTTCTTC
CASSSAPGQRSEQFF
>NA|12|TRBJ1-1|TRBD1|TRBV7-3
TGTGCCAGCAGCTTGGGAAGGGGGCAGACTTTCTTT
CASSLGRGQTFF
>NA|11|TRBJ2-3|NA|TRBV5-6
TGTGCCAGCCACAGCCGGGATACGCAGTATTTT
CASHSRDTQYF
>NA|13|TRBJ2-5|NA|TRBV6-5
TGTGCCAGCAGCCTCCTATTGGGAGAGACCCAGTACTTC
CASSLLLGETQYF
>NA|13|TRBJ1-2|NA|TRBV19
TGTGCCAGTAGTATAGGACAGGACTATGGCTACACCTTC
CASSIGQDYGYTF
>NA|17|TRBJ1-6|NA|TRBV4-1
TGCGCCAGCAGCCAAGATGTCCGGGCCCGAGTGGACTCACCCCTCCACTTT
CASSQDVRARVDSPLHF
>NA|16|TRBJ1-2|TRBD1|TRBV9
TGTGCCAGCAGCGTAGCGGAGGGACAGGGGGCTATCGGCTACACCTTC
CASSVAEGQGAIGYTF
>NA|12|TRBJ2-3|NA|TRBV10-1
TGCGCCAGCAGTGAGGACTTCAGGACGCAGTATTTT
CASSEDFRTQYF